This is a list of T cell receptor beta chains from one sample in a study of Graves' ophthalmopathy and Graves' hyperthyroidism. TCRdb itself ran the multiplex PCR reads through MiXCR, one entry per CDR3 protein. The sample has around 1,200,000 distinct CDR3 sequences, 35% to 40% seen once. Sequences were obtained from peripheral blood or thyroid tissue (not recorded which). These receptors all come from an adult man with Graves' hyperthyroidism. The CDR3 runs from the conserved cysteine through the conserved F or W. The D gene is left open where the match is weak. Part of the rows lack a size; the others show once, few, many or a class for expanded clones.

V gene	clone size	D gene	J gene	CDR3 protein	CDR3 DNA
TRBV15	many	TRBD2	TRBJ2-5	CATSRPGTIQETQYF	TGTGCCACCAGCAGACCGGGGACTATCCAAGAGACCCAGTACTTC
TRBV10-3	.	.	TRBJ1-1	CARKSNTEAFF	TGTGCTAGAAAGTCGAACACTGAAGCTTTCTTT
TRBV6-6	few	.	TRBJ1-5	CASSPPAGANQPQHF	TGTGCCAGCAGCCCCCCGGCAGGAGCCAATCAGCCCCAGCATTTT
TRBV6-5	many	.	TRBJ2-2	CASSSYLNTGELFF	TGTGCCAGCAGTTCATACCTGAACACCGGGGAGCTGTTTTTT
TRBV6-6	.	.	TRBJ2-2	CASADTQFGELFF	TGTGCCAGCGCAGACACTCAGTTCGGGGAGCTGTTTTTT
TRBV11-2	many	.	TRBJ2-7	CASSGRSYEQYF	TGTGCCAGCAGCGGACGCTCCTACGAGCAGTACTTC
TRBV20-1	once	.	TRBJ1-1	CSAGSGGTEAFF	TGCAGTGCTGGGTCCGGGGGCACTGAAGCTTTCTTT
TRBV24-1	.	.	TRBJ1-1	CATSVGAGNTEAFF	TGTGCCACCAGTGTTGGGGCAGGGAACACTGAAGCTTTCTTT
TRBV6-5	.	TRBD1	TRBJ2-7	CASSYANNWGQGTNEQYF	TGTGCCAGCAGTTACGCAAACAACTGGGGACAGGGAACGAACGAGCAGTACTTC
TRBV6-5	many	.	TRBJ2-7	CASSRSPRFYEQYF	TGTGCCAGCAGTCGTTCTCCCAGATTTTACGAGCAGTACTTC
TRBV25-1	few	TRBD1	TRBJ1-2	CASSQGPGGDYGYTF	TGTGCCAGCAGCCAAGGGCCAGGGGGAGACTATGGCTACACCTTC
TRBV5-1	.	TRBD1	TRBJ1-3	CASSPDDRDTGNTIYF	TGCGCCAGCAGCCCGGACGACAGGGATACTGGAAACACCATATATTTT
TRBV30	.	.	TRBJ1-1	CAWGKLMNTEAFF	TGTGCCTGGGGTAAGCTAATGAACACTGAAGCTTTCTTT
TRBV15	many	.	TRBJ1-5	CATRTERAGNQPQHF	TGTGCCACTCGAACAGAGAGGGCAGGCAATCAGCCCCAGCATTTT
TRBV12-3/TRBV12-4	few	.	TRBJ2-3	CASSWVRNTDTQYF	TGTGCCAGCAGTTGGGTGAGAAACACAGATACGCAGTATTTT
TRBV7-2	.	.	TRBJ1-2	CASRSGVGNGYTF	TGTGCCAGCCGATCGGGGGTAGGGAACGGCTACACCTTC
TRBV19	.	.	TRBJ1-1	CASSNGQYTEAFF	TGTGCCAGTAGTAATGGACAGTACACTGAAGCTTTCTTT
TRBV12-5	few	TRBD2	TRBJ2-5	CASGPSGEETQYF	TGTGCTAGTGGTCCAAGCGGGGAGGAGACCCAGTACTTC
TRBV29-1	many	.	TRBJ2-7	CSVTPGQYYEQYF	TGCAGCGTTACGCCGGGACAATACTACGAGCAGTACTTC
TRBV7-2	many	.	TRBJ2-7	CASSLGQVGTYEQYF	TGTGCCAGCAGCTTAGGACAGGTCGGCACCTACGAGCAGTACTTC
TRBV5-6	few	.	TRBJ2-6	CASSLAAPMSGANVLTF	TGTGCCAGCAGCTTGGCGGCACCTATGAGTGGGGCCAACGTCCTGACTTTC
TRBV25-1	once	.	TRBJ2-7	CASSPWPGAYEQYF	TGTGCCAGCAGTCCCTGGCCAGGGGCCTACGAGCAGTACTTC
TRBV7-9	many	.	TRBJ1-1	CASSLYSEAFF	TGTGCCAGCAGCTTATACTCTGAAGCTTTCTTT
TRBV7-8	many	.	TRBJ2-7	CASSPKRVDEQYF	TGTGCCAGCAGTCCTAAACGAGTCGACGAGCAGTACTTC
TRBV5-4	many	.	TRBJ1-6	CASSTRNQGPGSPLHF	TGTGCCAGCAGCACGAGAAATCAGGGACCAGGGTCACCCCTCCACTTT
TRBV2	.	TRBD1	TRBJ1-5	CAWSLTGGVGANQPQHF	TGTGCCTGGAGCCTGACAGGGGGCGTAGGGGCCAATCAGCCCCAGCATTTT
TRBV13	few	.	TRBJ2-7	CASSSPGTHEQYF	TGTGCCAGCAGTTCCCCAGGGACACACGAGCAGTACTTC
TRBV25-1	.	TRBD1	TRBJ1-6	CASRQAGTASSYNSPLHF	TGTGCCAGCCGTCAGGCGGGGACAGCAAGCTCCTATAATTCACCCCTCCACTTT
TRBV7-9	few	TRBD2	TRBJ2-7	CASSLIREGLYEQYF	TGTGCCAGCAGCTTAATCCGGGAGGGCTTGTACGAGCAGTACTTC
TRBV19	.	TRBD2	TRBJ2-7	CASSIAGRSLAGAYEQYF	TGTGCCAGTAGTATAGCCGGCCGGTCGCTAGCGGGAGCCTACGAGCAGTACTTC
TRBV15	few	.	TRBJ2-5	CATSSRLAGDGETQYF	TGTGCCACCAGCAGTAGGTTGGCAGGGGACGGAGAGACCCAGTACTTC
TRBV29-1	.	.	TRBJ2-6	CSASDGSGANVLTF	TGCAGCGCATCGGACGGCTCTGGGGCCAACGTCCTGACTTTC
TRBV2	few	TRBD2	TRBJ2-7	CASFAAGVPEQYF	TGTGCCAGCTTCGCAGCGGGAGTTCCCGAGCAGTACTTC
TRBV29-1	many	.	TRBJ1-4	CSVPFIVTGGEKLFF	TGCAGCGTTCCTTTTATTGTGACAGGAGGCGAAAAACTGTTTTTT
TRBV20-1	.	.	TRBJ2-2	CSAPQLAGELFF	TGCAGTGCCCCCCAGTTAGCCGGGGAGCTGTTTTTT
TRBV6-5	.	.	TRBJ1-6	CASSRQGNNSPLHF	TGTGCCAGCAGTCGCCAGGGGAATAATTCACCCCTCCACTTT
TRBV2	many	.	TRBJ1-1	CASSVDTGSYEAFF	TGTGCCAGCAGTGTTGACACTGGAAGCTATGAAGCTTTCTTT
TRBV10-3	.	.	TRBJ2-6	CAISEARQGSSGANVLTF	TGTGCCATCAGTGAGGCGCGGCAGGGGTCTTCTGGGGCCAACGTCCTGACTTTC
TRBV2	many	TRBD2	TRBJ2-7	CASSETGGRIHEQYF	TGTGCCAGCAGTGAGACTGGCGGGAGGATCCACGAGCAGTACTTC
TRBV7-2	.	.	TRBJ2-5	CASRATTQYF	TGTGCCAGCAGGGCTACGACCCAGTACTTC
TRBV7-2	many	.	TRBJ1-3	CASSLAKGDTSISGNTIYF	TGTGCCAGCAGCTTAGCCAAGGGGGACACGAGCATCTCTGGAAACACCATATATTTT
TRBV2	.	.	TRBJ1-5	CASRYTINYEHF	TGTGCCAGCAGGTATACTATCAACTACGAGCATTTT
TRBV7-2	many	.	TRBJ1-2	CASSQAPGYGYTF	TGTGCCAGCAGCCAAGCTCCGGGCTATGGCTACACCTTC
TRBV7-9	.	TRBD1	TRBJ1-2	CASRTATGGTGYTF	TGTGCCAGCAGGACGGCGACAGGGGGTACTGGCTACACCTTC
TRBV6-5	.	.	TRBJ2-5	CASEGPRSRTQYF	TGTGCCAGCGAGGGGCCCAGGTCGAGGACCCAGTACTTC
TRBV7-9	many	.	TRBJ1-1	CASSLYPPEAFF	TGTGCCAGCAGCCTCTATCCTCCTGAAGCTTTCTTT
TRBV6-6	many	TRBD1	TRBJ1-6	CASSYTGGSGGNSPLHF	TGTGCCAGCAGTTACACCGGGGGGTCAGGGGGCAATTCACCCCTCCACTTT
TRBV5-7	.	.	TRBJ2-2	CASSALRGRAMDGELFF	TGTGCCAGCAGCGCCCTGAGGGGACGGGCCATGGACGGGGAGCTGTTTTTT
TRBV6-5	few	.	TRBJ2-7	CASRNSRSSYEQYF	TGTGCCAGCAGAAACAGTCGTAGCTCCTACGAGCAGTACTTC
TRBV25-1	.	.	TRBJ2-1	CASSQDRGLGQFF	TGTGCCAGCAGCCAAGATCGAGGCCTCGGGCAGTTCTTC
TRBV30	many	.	TRBJ1-1	CAWIAGKAFF	TGTGCCTGGATCGCGGGGAAAGCTTTCTTT
TRBV20-1	many	.	TRBJ1-3	CSAKRGSGNTIYF	TGCAGTGCTAAGAGGGGCTCTGGAAACACCATATATTTT
TRBV5-1	once	TRBD1	TRBJ1-2	CASSRDRSILNYGYTF	TGCGCCAGCAGCCGGGACAGGTCGATACTAAACTATGGCTACACCTTC
TRBV9	few	.	TRBJ2-2	CASRRGGGTNTGELFF	TGTGCCAGCAGAAGGGGGGGGGGCACGAACACCGGGGAGCTGTTTTTT
TRBV20-1	many	.	TRBJ2-5	CSAREGSSKTQYF	TGCAGTGCTAGAGAGGGCAGCTCCAAGACCCAGTACTTC
TRBV5-1	few	.	TRBJ2-2	CASSLAVLANTGELFF	TGCGCCAGCAGCTTGGCAGTGCTGGCAAACACCGGGGAGCTGTTTTTT